This TCR beta chain was captured in a study of blood T cells in healthy people across ages. General study points: Roughly linear declines in TCR beta diversity per million T cells occurred with age.

Alongside a J-beta primer mix, a sample-barcoded 5' primer served in a second PCR lasting about 6 to 11 cycles. TCRdb analysed the 5' RACE reads with MiXCR anew, one entry per CDR3 protein. The repertoire consists of almost 550,000 distinct CDR3 sequences, with more than 20% occurring once and the leading ten covering around 10%. Concerning this clonotype: Antigen unknown.

The V gene's germline CDR1 is SGHKS and CDR2 YYEKEE (reference sequence). Trimming removed 0 bases from V and 1 base from J, with 10 bases in between. This CDR3 spans 15 amino acids. This sample was also put to use in a study of T cells of mothers and their children. In that study: From each mother came over 8.5 million TCR beta CDR3 reads, and from each child came 3 million to 3.5 million. Overlap in related mother-child pairs always slightly exceeded unrelated pairs, never significantly. Detection yielded no persistent microchimeric T cell clones.

Sequenced material: blood. The chain carries TRBV5-5 and TRBJ2-5; D remains unclear. The TCR originated in a boy younger than 18 in good health. The DNA for the CDR3 is TGTGCCAGCAGCTTGGACCCAAGCTCCCAAGAGACCCAGTACTTC. It codes for CASSLDPSSQETQYF. The full variable domain, rest sourced from reference TRBV5-5 and TRBJ2-5, is DAGVTQSPTHLIKTRGQQVTLRCSPISGHKSVSWYQQVLGQGPQFIFQYYEKEERGRGNFPDRFSARQFPNYSSELNVNALLLGDSALYLCASSLDPSSQETQYFGPGTRLLVL.